This T cell receptor beta chain is drawn from a study of T cell repertoires in cytomegalovirus infection. Across the whole study: TCR beta signatures that were public indicated CMV infection and matching HLA type. General study results and limits: HLA-C-restricted, CMV-specific TCR beta clonotypes were dominant ex vivo. The cumulative frequency of public TCR beta families distinguished individuals who carried CMV together with the relevant HLA.

This clonotype was counted at least ten times. Its specificity is not known. Per germline, CDR1 SEHNR and CDR2 FQNEAQ (reference sequence). The V gene lost 1 base and the J gene lost 5 bases, with 5 bases spanning the gap. The CDR3 is 12 residues long. A single record per CDR3 protein comes from TCRdb applying MiXCR to the reads. Of roughly 640,000 distinct CDR3 sequences detected, less than 25% appear once; the ten largest clones hold 8%. Sequenced material: CD8+ T cells from PBMCs. V and J are TRBV7-9 and TRBJ2-5; D not resolved. This sequence originates from a human donor in good health (CMV status not recorded). Some clones in this sample may be carry-over from other donors' samples. The CDR3 sequence is CASSLGKETQYF. CDR3 bases: TGTGCCAGCAGCTTAGGGAAGGAGACCCAGTACTTC.